This T cell receptor beta chain is from a study of OX40 agonist ivuxolimab in advanced cancers. Study-wide context: Each dose-escalation patient presented with hepatocellular carcinoma, melanoma, renal cell or head and neck cancer. There were three patients with partial responses, one having hepatocellular carcinoma and two cutaneous melanoma.

Systemic immunosuppression or a history of autoimmune disease excluded patients. Using immunoSEQ multiplex PCR, the repertoire was profiled, and TCRdb retains in-frame clones only, with some absent. In the table there are about 32,000 clones, approximately 80% of which are singletons. The specimen comprised CD4+ or CD8+ T cells sorted from blood, sampled in a trial of the OX40 agonist ivuxolimab. This receptor was identified in an adult with an advanced solid tumor such as melanoma, head and neck, liver or kidney cancer.

DNA of the CDR3: TGTGCCAGCAGACTTTTCGGACAGGGTGATCAGCCCCAGCATTTT. This sequence encodes CASRLFGQGDQPQHF. V and J are TRBV6-1 and TRBJ1-5; the match to TRBD1 covers 8 bases. CDR3 length: 15 amino acids. V lost 6 bases, J lost 5 bases, and 9 bases stayed unmatched. CDR1 is MNHNS, CDR2 SASEGT, per germline.